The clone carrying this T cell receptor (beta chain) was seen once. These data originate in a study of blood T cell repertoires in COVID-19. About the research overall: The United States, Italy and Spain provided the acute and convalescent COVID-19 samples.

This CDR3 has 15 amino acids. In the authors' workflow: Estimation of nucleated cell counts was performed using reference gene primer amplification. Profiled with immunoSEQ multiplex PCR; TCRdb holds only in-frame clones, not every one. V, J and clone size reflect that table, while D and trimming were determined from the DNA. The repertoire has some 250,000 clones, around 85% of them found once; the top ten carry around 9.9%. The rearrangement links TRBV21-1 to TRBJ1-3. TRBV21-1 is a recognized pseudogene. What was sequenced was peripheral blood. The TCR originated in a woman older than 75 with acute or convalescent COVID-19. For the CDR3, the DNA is TGTGCCAGCAGCTCCCGGGGGTACTCTGGAAACACCATATATTTT. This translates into CASSSRGYSGNTIYF.